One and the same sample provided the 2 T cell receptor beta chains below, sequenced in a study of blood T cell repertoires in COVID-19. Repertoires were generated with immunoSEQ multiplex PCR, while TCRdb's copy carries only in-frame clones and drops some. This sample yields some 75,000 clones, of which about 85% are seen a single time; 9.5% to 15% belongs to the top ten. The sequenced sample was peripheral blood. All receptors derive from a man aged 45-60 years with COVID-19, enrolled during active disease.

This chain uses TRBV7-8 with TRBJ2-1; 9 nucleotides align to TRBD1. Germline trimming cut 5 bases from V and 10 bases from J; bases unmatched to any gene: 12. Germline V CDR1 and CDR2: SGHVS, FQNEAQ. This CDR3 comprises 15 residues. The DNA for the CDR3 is TGTGCCAGCAGCCAGACGGGACAGGGACCCCGGGAGCAGTTCTTC. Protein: CASSQTGQGPREQFF.

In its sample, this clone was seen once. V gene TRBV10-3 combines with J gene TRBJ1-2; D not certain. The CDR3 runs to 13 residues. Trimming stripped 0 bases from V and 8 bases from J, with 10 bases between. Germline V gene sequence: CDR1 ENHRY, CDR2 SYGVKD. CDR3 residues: CAISESPGKGYTF. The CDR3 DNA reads TGTGCCATCAGTGAGTCGCCAGGAAAAGGCTACACCTTC.